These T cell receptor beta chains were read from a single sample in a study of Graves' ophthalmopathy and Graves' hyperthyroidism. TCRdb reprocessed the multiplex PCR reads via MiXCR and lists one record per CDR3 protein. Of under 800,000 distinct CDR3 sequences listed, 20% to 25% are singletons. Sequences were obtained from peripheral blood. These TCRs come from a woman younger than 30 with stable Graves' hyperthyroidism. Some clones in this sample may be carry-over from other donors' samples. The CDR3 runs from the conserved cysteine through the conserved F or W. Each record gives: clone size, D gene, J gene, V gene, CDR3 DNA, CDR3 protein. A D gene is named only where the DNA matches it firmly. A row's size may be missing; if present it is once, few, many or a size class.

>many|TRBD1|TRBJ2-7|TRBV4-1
TGCGCCAGCAGCCAAAAGACAGGGGGCTACGAGCAGTACTTC
CASSQKTGGYEQYF
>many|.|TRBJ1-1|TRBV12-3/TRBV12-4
TGTGCCAGCAGTTTAGTTGGGGTAGGCACTGAAGCTTTCTTT
CASSLVGVGTEAFF
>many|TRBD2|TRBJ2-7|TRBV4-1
TGCGCCAGCAGCTACGCGGGAGCTGGAACCTACGAGCAGTACTTC
CASSYAGAGTYEQYF
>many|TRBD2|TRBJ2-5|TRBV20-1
TGCAGTGCTAGCCATGTGGCGGGAGGGCCGGGGGAGACCCAGTACTTC
CSASHVAGGPGETQYF
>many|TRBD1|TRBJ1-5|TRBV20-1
TGCAGTGCTAGAGATCAGGGGGAGAGGAATCAGCCCCAGCATTTT
CSARDQGERNQPQHF
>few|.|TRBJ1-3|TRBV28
TGTACCGTACGGGGCTCTGGAAACACCATATATTTT
CTVRGSGNTIYF
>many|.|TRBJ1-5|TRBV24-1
TGTGCCACTAGCGACGAGAGCAATCAGCCCCAGCATTTT
CATSDESNQPQHF
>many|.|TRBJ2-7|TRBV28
TGTGCCAGCAGCGTCTTGGACGAGCAGTACTTC
CASSVLDEQYF
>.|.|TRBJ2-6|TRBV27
TGTGCCAGCAGTTTTGGGGACCGCTCTGGGGCCAACGTCCTGACTTTC
CASSFGDRSGANVLTF
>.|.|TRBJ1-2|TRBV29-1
TGCAGCGTTACGGGACGGGTACCCTATGGCTACACCTTC
CSVTGRVPYGYTF
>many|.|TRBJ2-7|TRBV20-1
TGCAGTGCTAAGCGGTCTAGCTCCTACGAGCAGTACTTC
CSAKRSSSYEQYF
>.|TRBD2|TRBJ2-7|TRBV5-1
TGCGCCAGCAGCTTGGTTTCTAGCGGGGACTACGAGCAGTACTTC
CASSLVSSGDYEQYF
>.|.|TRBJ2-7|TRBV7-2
TGTGCCAGCAGCTTATTCACCACCAGGCACGAGCAGTACTTC
CASSLFTTRHEQYF
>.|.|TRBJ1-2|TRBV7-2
TGTGCCAGCAGCTCCTATATAGGGCTTGGTGGCTACACCTTC
CASSSYIGLGGYTF
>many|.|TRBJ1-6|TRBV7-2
TGTGCCAGCAGCTTAGACTCTGCAGCAATTAATTCACCCCTCCACTTT
CASSLDSAAINSPLHF
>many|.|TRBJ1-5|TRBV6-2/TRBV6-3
TGTGCCAGCAAGTTCGAGGCAGCCCGCAATCAGCCCCAGCATTTT
CASKFEAARNQPQHF
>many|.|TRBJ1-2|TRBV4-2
TGTGCCAGCAGCCAAGATGGACAGCCCGGCTACACCTTC
CASSQDGQPGYTF
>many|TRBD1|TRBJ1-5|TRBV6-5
TGTGCCAGCAGTTACTCATCTCGGACAGGGTTTAGACAGCCCCAGCATTTT
CASSYSSRTGFRQPQHF